The 32 T cell receptor beta chains below all came from one sample that was sequenced in a study of CD8 T cells in Susac syndrome. Reverse transcription of about 0.45 to 1 ug RNA was performed with random hexamers. Via MiXCR, TCRdb re-called the immunoSEQ multiplex PCR reads, giving one row per CDR3 protein. The sample records roughly 120,000 distinct CDR3 sequences, just over 90% being singletons. Sequencing was carried out using CD8+ T cells from PBMCs. These receptors all stem from a human donor with multiple sclerosis.

This chain links TRBV4-1 with TRBJ2-5; D ambiguous. The CDR3 contains 13 residues. The V gene's germline CDR1 is MGHRA and CDR2 YSYEKL. Deletions cut 8 bases from V and 0 bases from J, with 10 bases between. CDR3: CASGRAYQETQYF. In DNA form, the CDR3 reads TGCGCCAGCGGCCGGGCGTACCAAGAGACCCAGTACTTC.

The genes are TRBV25-1 and TRBJ1-2; D might be TRBD1 (5 bases). The CDR3 is 12 amino acids. Trimming stripped 5 bases from V and 2 bases from J, with 6 bases between. Per the germline V gene, CDR1 is MGHDK and CDR2 is SYGVNS. The CDR3 bases are TGTGCCAGCAGTCGGACAAACTATGGCTACACCTTC. Protein: CASSRTNYGYTF.

The chain is built from TRBV3-1 and TRBJ2-4; D is possibly TRBD1 (6 bases). The V end lost 4 bases, the J end lost 0 bases, and 22 bases lay between the germline ends. The germline CDR1 and CDR2 sequences are LGHDT and YNNKEL (reference sequence). The length of the CDR3 is 19 residues. As DNA, the CDR3 is TGTGCCAGCAGCCTAAATACAACCCAGACAGGACGAGCCAAAAACATTCAGTACTTC. Amino acid sequence: CASSLNTTQTGRAKNIQYF.

The chain uses TRBV20-1 and TRBJ2-4; D is uncertain. The CDR3 runs 16 residues. Germline V gene data show CDR1 as DFQATT and CDR2 as SNEGSKA (reference sequence). Trimming cost V 3 bases and J 8 bases, with 23 bases left between them. CDR3 region: CSASDGFEDPGDIQYF. The CDR3 bases are TGCAGTGCTAGCGACGGATTTGAGGACCCTGGGGACATTCAGTACTTC.

DNA for the CDR3: TGTGCTAGTGCCATGATCCAAGGGACAGGGGTTGTTGGCTACACCTTC. Encoded protein: CASAMIQGTGVVGYTF. The chain links TRBV12-5 to TRBJ1-2, with 10 bases lining up with TRBD1. Trimming at V came to 7 bases and at J to 7 bases, leaving 15 bases not matched to a gene. CDR3 length equals 16 residues. Germline assignment: CDR1 LGHNT and CDR2 FRNRAP.

The V gene is TRBV19, the J gene TRBJ2-3, with 7 positions matching TRBD1. The CDR3 loop spans 14 amino acids. J gave up 4 bases and V 4 bases, and 5 bases lay outside the gene matches. Germline V gives CDR1 LNHDA, CDR2 SQIVND (reference sequence). This CDR3 is CASSKQGTPDTQYF. CDR3 coding DNA: TGTGCCAGTAGTAAACAGGGGACCCCAGATACGCAGTATTTT.

The chain joins TRBV19 to TRBJ1-5; the D gene is possibly TRBD1 (5 bases). The CDR3 contains 12 residues. Germline CDR1 and CDR2: LNHDA and SQIVND (reference sequence). V lost 5 bases and J 4 bases, leaving 6 bases between the germline ends. The CDR3 nucleotides are TGTGCCAGTAGTGGGGGGAATCAGCCCCAGCATTTT. This translates into CASSGGNQPQHF.

The chain employs TRBV11-2 and TRBJ2-1, with no clear D. The ends were cut back, 2 bases at V and 0 bases at J, with 11 bases in the middle. The CDR3 contains 16 residues. Germline CDR1 reads SGHAT; CDR2 reads FQNNGV. CDR3 amino acids: CASSLNSRHSYNEQFF. In DNA form, the CDR3 reads TGTGCCAGCAGCTTAAATTCTCGCCACTCCTACAATGAGCAGTTCTTC.

V gene TRBV13 combines with J gene TRBJ1-2; D is unresolved. The CDR3 spans 12 residues. V gave up 4 bases and J gave up 7 bases, with 10 bases separating them. Germline-derived CDR1 and CDR2 are PRHDT and FYEKMQ (reference sequence). CDR3 in amino acids: CASSSNDFGYTF. DNA for the CDR3: TGTGCCAGCAGCTCTAATGACTTTGGCTACACCTTC.

This clonotype appeared once. The conserved phenylalanine or tryptophan is not found at the CDR3 terminus, so this likely reflects a read error. It is unclear where the CDR3 begins or ends on the DNA, so no DNA is shown, and the CDR3 is as TCRdb lists it. This chain connects TRBV23-1 to TRBJ2-7. TRBV23-1 is identified as an open reading frame with a role that is uncertain. From its first to its last residue, the CDR3 has 14 amino acids. The CDR3 loop is CASSQGHPSTSSTS.

V is TRBV27 and J is TRBJ1-1; 7 bases align to TRBD1. V dropped 4 bases and J dropped 1; count of bases not matched to a gene: 0. Germline CDR1 MNHEY, CDR2 SMNVEV (reference sequence). The CDR3 loop spans 13 amino acids. The CDR3 here is CASSWTGNTEAFF. The CDR3, as DNA: TGTGCCAGCAGTTGGACAGGGAACACTGAAGCTTTCTTT.

The rearrangement uses TRBV9 and TRBJ2-6; the D is unclear. V was trimmed by 4 bases and J by 1 base, leaving 12 bases between them. The CDR3 totals 16 residues. The V gene's germline CDR1 is SGDLS and CDR2 YYNGEE. The CDR3 bases are TGTGCCAGCAGCTCCCGCCCATCTTCTGGGGCCAACGTCCTGACTTTC. Translated: CASSSRPSSGANVLTF.

Written as DNA, the CDR3 is TGTGCCATCAGTGAGTCGGGCCAAAACTGGGATGAGCAGTTCTTC. The encoded protein is CAISESGQNWDEQFF. The genes are TRBV10-3 and TRBJ2-1; no firm D call. The germline CDR1 and CDR2 sequences are ENHRY and SYGVKD. The CDR3 loop spans 15 amino acids. The V end was cut by 0 bases, the J end by 8 bases, with 14 bases between.

This clonotype was seen once. The chain has TRBV20-1 and TRBJ2-7; D possibly matches TRBD1 or TRBD2 (5 bases each). Germline CDR1 is DFQATT and CDR2 is SNEGSKA (reference sequence). The CDR3 spans 14 residues. Trimming cost V 3 bases and J 2 bases, with 14 bases left between them. Here the CDR3 DNA reads TGCAGTGCTAGTGAGGGGAACAAGCCCTACGAGCAGTACGTC. This sequence encodes CSASEGNKPYEQYV.

The chain joins TRBV5-4 to TRBJ2-3, with D perhaps matching TRBD1 (5 bases). The CDR3 length is 15 residues. Trimming stripped 5 bases from V and 1 base from J, with 14 bases between. CDR1 is SGHNT, CDR2 YYREEE, per germline (reference sequence). The DNA for the CDR3 is TGTGCCAGCAGGCGGCCGACAGACCGCACAGATACGCAGTATTTT. This translates into CASRRPTDRTDTQYF.

This clonotype was counted a few times. This rearrangement joins TRBV11-2 to TRBJ2-1; the D is unclear. Trimming stripped 1 base from V and 4 bases from J, with 2 bases between. From germline, CDR1 is SGHAT and CDR2 FQNNGV. The CDR3 extends over 12 amino acids. CDR3 in DNA: TGTGCCAGCAGCTTAGGGTACAATGAGCAGTTCTTC. Its translation is CASSLGYNEQFF.

The chain joins TRBV25-1 to TRBJ2-7, with 7 bases identical to TRBD2. The trim removed 6 bases at V and 4 bases at J, leaving 9 bases unmatched. Germline CDR1 is MGHDK and CDR2 is SYGVNS. This CDR3 region has 14 residues. The CDR3 DNA reads TGTGCCAGCAGCCCCTACGGGGGGAAATACGAGCAGTACTTC. Its protein is CASSPYGGKYEQYF.

This sequence joins TRBV6-5 and TRBJ2-2; no definite D call. The CDR3 length is 16 residues. Per germline, CDR1 MNHEY and CDR2 SVGAGI. Deletions cut 2 bases from V and 0 bases from J, with 10 bases between. The CDR3 DNA reads as TGTGCCAGCAGTTACGGATCACCCTCGAACACCGGGGAGCTGTTTTTT. Translation gives CASSYGSPSNTGELFF.

This clonotype was observed once. The CDR3 sequence: CASAGTANTGELFF. DNA of the CDR3: TGTGCCAGCGCCGGGACAGCGAACACCGGGGAGCTGTTTTTT. This chain links TRBV25-1 with TRBJ2-2; 7 bases match TRBD1. The V gene's germline CDR1 is MGHDK and CDR2 SYGVNS. V was clipped by 8 bases and J by 0 bases; unmatched bases: 3. This CDR3 contains 14 residues.

The CDR3 bases are TGCGCCAGCAGCCCTGAAACAGGGGGCCGCTACGAGCAGTACTTC. This sequence encodes CASSPETGGRYEQYF. The chain uses TRBV4-1 and TRBJ2-7; TRBD1 agrees at 9 bases. CDR1 is MGHRA, CDR2 YSYEKL, per germline. J was trimmed by 3 bases and V by 4 bases; bases with no gene match: 7. The CDR3 has 15 residues.

This rearrangement joins TRBV2 to TRBJ2-3; 14 bases fit TRBD2. The CDR3 extends over 19 amino acids. The germline V gene has CDR1 SNHLY and CDR2 FYNNEI. The V segment lost 5 bases and the J segment 1 base; nucleotides outside the gene matches: 11. The CDR3 spells CASSPAPGLAGEGTDTQYF. DNA of the CDR3: TGTGCCAGCAGTCCTGCTCCGGGACTAGCGGGAGAGGGCACAGATACGCAGTATTTT.

This rearrangement joins TRBV23-1 to TRBJ2-7, with a weak D call TRBD1 (6 bases). TRBV23-1 counts as an open reading frame of uncertain function. V lost 2 bases to trimming and J lost 2 bases, with 10 bases between them. The CDR3 loop spans 14 amino acids. The CDR3 nucleotides read TGCGCCAGCAGTCAAAGGGACACCCCCTACGAGCAGTACTTC. Translation: CASSQRDTPYEQYF.

V usage is TRBV5-8 and J usage is TRBJ2-2, with D unresolved. The CDR3 sequence is 17 residues long. V shed 1 base and J shed 0 bases, with 13 bases lying between them. From germline, CDR1 is SGHTS and CDR2 YDEGEE. The chain's CDR3 is CASSLTMGFANTGELFF. The DNA of the CDR3 is TGTGCCAGCAGCTTGACGATGGGTTTCGCGAACACCGGGGAGCTGTTTTTT. The whole variable domain, filled in from reference TRBV5-8 and TRBJ2-2, reads EAGVTQSPTHLIKTRGQQATLRCSPISGHTSVYWYQQALGLGLQFLLWYDEGEERNRGNFPPRFSGRQFPNYSSELNVNALELEDSALYLCASSLTMGFANTGELFFGEGSRLTVL.

The chain uses TRBV6-5 and TRBJ1-1; D gene ambiguous. The germline V gene has CDR1 MNHEY and CDR2 SVGAGI. The V end was cut by 6 bases, the J end by 0 bases, with 8 bases between. The CDR3 is 13 amino acids. The CDR3 is CASRLGMNTEAFF. As DNA, the CDR3 is TGTGCCAGCAGGTTGGGCATGAACACTGAAGCTTTCTTT.

This clonotype appeared a single time. The V and J genes are TRBV2 and TRBJ2-5, with TRBD1 matching 8 bases. This CDR3 has 14 amino acids. V was pared by 6 bases and J by 5 bases, with 8 bases of the junction left unmatched. Germline V lookup: CDR1 SNHLY, CDR2 FYNNEI. The CDR3 protein is CASRAGGARETQYF. The CDR3 coding sequence is TGTGCCAGCAGGGCAGGGGGCGCGAGGGAGACCCAGTACTTC.

The chain carries TRBV5-1 and TRBJ2-2; tentative D call: TRBD2 (6 bases). V was cut by 7 bases and J by 4 bases, with 11 bases left in between. The CDR3 runs 13 residues. Germline CDR1 reads SGHRS; CDR2 reads YFSETQ. The CDR3 bases are TGCGCCAGCGCGGGGCCAGGCACCGGGGAGCTGTTTTTT. This codes for CASAGPGTGELFF. Together with reference TRBV5-1 and TRBJ2-2, the CDR3 gives the full variable domain: KAGVTQTPRYLIKTRGQQVTLSCSPISGHRSVSWYQQTPGQGLQFLFEYFSETQRNKGNFPGRFSGRQFSNSRSEMNVSTLELGDSALYLCASAGPGTGELFFGEGSRLTVL.

This chain links TRBV3-1 with TRBJ2-2, with D perhaps assigned TRBD1 or TRBD2 (5 bases each). This CDR3 is built from 14 residues. Germline V CDR1 and CDR2: LGHDT, YNNKEL (reference sequence). The V gene lost 8 bases and the J gene lost 2 bases, with 12 bases spanning the gap. The chain's CDR3 is CASRRGRNTGELFF. As DNA, the CDR3 is TGTGCCAGCCGACGGGGACGTAACACCGGGGAGCTGTTTTTT.

CDR3 bases: TGTGCCAGCAGTTTCTTCGGGGAAGAGACCCAGTACTTC. Its translation is CASSFFGEETQYF. The V gene is TRBV25-1, the J gene TRBJ2-5; D possibly corresponds to TRBD2 (5 bases). Between the trimmed V and J ends, which lost 5 bases and 3 bases, there was a span of 10 bases. CDR3 length: 13 residues. CDR1 is MGHDK, CDR2 SYGVNS, per germline.

Remarks on this clonotype: The junction shows a germline mismatch at one end, possibly a read error. This chain links TRBV6-5 with TRBJ1-5; tentatively, D is TRBD1 (5 bases). CDR1 and CDR2 from the germline V gene are MNHEY and SVGAGI. The CDR3 runs to 10 residues. The CDR3 loop reads CGRGNQPQHF. The CDR3 DNA sequence: TGCGGCAGGGGCAATCAGCCCCAGCATTTT.

The chain employs TRBV23-1 and TRBJ1-2, with D possibly matching TRBD1 (6 bases). TRBV23-1 qualifies as an ORF whose function is uncertain. CDR3 size: 16 residues. V was cut by 8 bases and J by 3 bases, with 22 bases left in between. This chain's CDR3 is CASSLRGRGRDYGYTF. CDR3 in DNA: TGCGCCAGCTCTCTGAGGGGCAGGGGACGGGACTATGGCTACACCTTC.

The V gene is TRBV23-1, the J gene TRBJ1-2, with D possibly TRBD1 on 5 matching bases. TRBV23-1 is reported as an ORF; its role is uncertain. The CDR3 has 15 amino acids. The germline V and J ends were trimmed by 2 bases and 4 bases, with 14 bases remaining between them. The chain's CDR3 is CASSQIKGVPYGYTF. The CDR3 region has the DNA TGCGCCAGCAGTCAAATCAAAGGGGTCCCCTATGGCTACACCTTC.

The chain recombines TRBV6-6 with TRBJ2-3; tentatively, D is TRBD1 (6 bases). CDR3 length: 14 amino acids. Trimming left V 6 bases short and J 0 bases short, with 10 bases between. The germline V gene encodes CDR1 MNHNY and CDR2 SVGAGI (reference sequence). The chain's CDR3 is CASRDRQSTDTQYF. The CDR3 DNA reads as TGTGCCAGCAGGGACAGACAAAGCACAGATACGCAGTATTTT.